The present T cell receptor beta chain was sequenced within a study of blood T cell repertoires in COVID-19. The protocol was immunoSEQ multiplex PCR, while the TCRdb copy is restricted to in-frame clones and leaves out a portion. The data contain approximately 150,000 clones, around 84% of them singletons. The CDR3 length is 14 residues. Losses at the gene ends were 5 bases for V and 14 bases for J; bases not matched to a gene: 17. CDR1 is SEHNR, CDR2 FQNEAQ, per germline (reference sequence). Material for sequencing was PBMCs or T cells enriched from blood (not recorded which). The chain combines TRBV7-9 with TRBJ1-2; 7 nucleotides match TRBD1. This TCR was recovered from a man aged 40-49 years who had recovered from COVID-19. DNA for the CDR3: TGTGCCAGCAGCGAAGCCGGGACAGTATCGACTTTAACCTTC. Translated, it gives CASSEAGTVSTLTF.